Each of the 29 T cell receptor beta chains below was sequenced from the same sample in a study of cytomegalovirus exposure and HLA in healthy donors. Researchers ran the PCR with 60 Vbeta and 13 Jbeta primers. Profiling relied on immunoSEQ multiplex PCR, and the TCRdb table lists in-frame clones only, not all of them. Among under 150,000 clones listed, roughly two thirds were seen once. Sequences were obtained from PBMCs. The receptors derive from a man aged 25 to 40 in good health and CMV-seropositive.

The chain recombines TRBV5-1 with TRBJ2-5; 12 bases agree with TRBD1. Per the germline V gene, CDR1 is SGHRS and CDR2 is YFSETQ. V lost 4 bases to trimming and J lost 5 bases; unmatched junction nucleotides: 6. The CDR3 runs 15 residues. CDR3 residues: CASSVGTGGRETQYF. CDR3 coding DNA: TGCGCCAGCAGCGTTGGGACAGGGGGCCGCGAGACCCAGTACTTC.

The chain links TRBV6-1 to TRBJ1-1; D may be TRBD1 (5 bases). V gave up 2 bases and J gave up 9 bases, with 13 bases separating them. The CDR3 consists of 13 residues. CDR1 is MNHNS, CDR2 SASEGT, per germline. The CDR3 here is CASSESRVSKAFF. The DNA of the CDR3 is TGTGCCAGCAGTGAATCCAGGGTTTCTAAAGCTTTCTTT.

The chain uses TRBV7-2 and TRBJ2-5, with 8 bases identical to TRBD1. With the DNA end fitting TRBJ2-7 better, the J assignment may be wrong. Per the germline V gene, CDR1 is SGHTA and CDR2 is FQGNSA. The CDR3 covers 15 residues. In DNA, the CDR3 is TGTGCCAGCAGCCTTCGGACAGGGAGCTCCTACGAGCAGTACTTC. Amino acids: CASSLRTGSSYEQYF.

The DNA for the CDR3 is TGTGCCAGCAGCGGGGGGCACAGCGGGGAGCTGTTTTTT. It encodes CASSGGHSGELFF. The chain links TRBV9 to TRBJ2-2; the D gene is possibly TRBD1 (6 bases). CDR3 length equals 13 residues. From germline, CDR1 is SGDLS and CDR2 YYNGEE. The V and J ends lost 3 bases and 7 bases respectively, with 10 bases between them.

This chain links TRBV27 with TRBJ2-7; TRBD2 is a possible D gene (6 bases). The CDR3 has 18 amino acids. Between the trimmed V and J ends, which lost 0 bases and 3 bases, there was a span of 21 bases. CDR1 is MNHEY and CDR2 is SMNVEV in the germline V gene (reference sequence). CDR3 in DNA: TGTGCCAGCAGTTTATCATTCGACTACCGGGACTCGGACTACGAGCAGTACTTC. Amino acid sequence: CASSLSFDYRDSDYEQYF.

This chain connects TRBV9 to TRBJ1-2; TRBD1 matches at 9 bases. Germline V gives CDR1 SGDLS, CDR2 YYNGEE. The CDR3 totals 17 residues. V was pared by 0 bases and J by 3 bases, with 9 bases of the junction left unmatched. Here the CDR3 DNA reads TGTGCCAGCAGCGTAGAAAGGACAGGGGTGGGAGACTATGGCTACACCTTC. This sequence encodes CASSVERTGVGDYGYTF.

This sequence joins TRBV7-9 and TRBJ2-2, with 10 bases aligning to TRBD1. The CDR3 consists of 17 residues. J lost 5 bases, V lost 6 bases, and 12 bases had no gene match. Germline values: CDR1 SEHNR, CDR2 FQNEAQ (reference sequence). The CDR3 is CASRDPDRGLGTGELFF. Written as DNA, the CDR3 is TGTGCCAGCAGGGATCCCGACAGGGGGCTGGGTACCGGGGAGCTGTTTTTT.

DNA of the CDR3: TGTGCCAGCAGCCAAGGGCTCGGCACTAGGGCCTACAATGAGCAGTTCTTC. Residues: CASSQGLGTRAYNEQFF. The chain links TRBV4-2 to TRBJ2-1; tentatively, D is TRBD2 (5 bases). The CDR3 contains 17 residues. Looked up from germline, CDR1 is LGHNA and CDR2 is YNFKEQ. The V gene lost 1 base and the J gene lost 2 bases, with 15 bases spanning the gap.

This sequence joins TRBV27 and TRBJ2-1; 7 bases line up with TRBD2. The V gene's germline CDR1 is MNHEY and CDR2 SMNVEV (reference sequence). V lost 5 bases, J lost 2 bases, and 6 bases stayed unmatched. The CDR3 is 15 amino acids. This CDR3 reads CASSPRLATYNEQFF. The CDR3, as DNA: TGTGCCAGCAGTCCGAGACTAGCCACCTACAATGAGCAGTTCTTC.

The chain has TRBV14 and TRBJ1-1; D ambiguous. Germline V gene sequence: CDR1 SGHDN, CDR2 FVKESK. With 3 bases removed from V and 3 bases from J, the gap between germline ends came to 23 bases. The CDR3 sequence is 18 residues long. CDR3 sequence reads: CASSQPPVVGVGDTEAFF. The CDR3 DNA is TGTGCCAGCAGCCAGCCCCCTGTCGTCGGGGTAGGTGACACTGAAGCTTTCTTT. The entire variable domain, with the rest obtained from reference TRBV14 and TRBJ1-1, is as follows: EAGVTQFPSHSVIEKGQTVTLRCDPISGHDNLYWYRRVMGKEIKFLLHFVKESKQDESGMPNNRFLAERTGGTYSTLKVQPAELEDSGVYFCASSQPPVVGVGDTEAFFGQGTRLTVV.

This chain links TRBV6-5 with TRBJ1-2; 8 bases agree with TRBD1. V lost 1 base, J lost 5 bases, and 6 bases stayed unmatched. CDR1 and CDR2 from the germline V gene are MNHEY and SVGAGI. The CDR3 loop spans 15 amino acids. The CDR3 reads CASSYYRTGTYGYTF. The DNA of the CDR3 is TGTGCCAGCAGTTACTATCGGACAGGGACTTATGGCTACACCTTC.

The CDR3 DNA follows: TGTGCCAGCAGCTTAGACAGTGCCACAGATACGCAGTATTTT. Protein product: CASSLDSATDTQYF. The genes are TRBV7-9 and TRBJ2-3; no reliable D call. The CDR3 consists of 14 residues. Germline V gene sequence: CDR1 SEHNR, CDR2 FQNEAQ (reference sequence). Between the trimmed V and J ends, which lost 1 base and 2 bases, there was a span of 7 bases. Supplemented by reference TRBV7-9 and TRBJ2-3, the full variable domain reads DTGVSQNPRHKITKRGQNVTFRCDPISEHNRLYWYRQTLGQGPEFLTYFQNEAQLEKSRLLSDRFSAERPKGSFSTLEIQRTEQGDSAMYLCASSLDSATDTQYFGPGTRLTVL.

The chain is built from TRBV9 and TRBJ2-1, with D hard to call. Between the trimmed V and J ends, which lost 3 bases and 8 bases, there was a span of 18 bases. The germline CDR1 and CDR2 sequences are SGDLS and YYNGEE. The CDR3 is 15 amino acids. The CDR3 DNA follows: TGTGCCAGCAGCGCCCACGCGACTCTAATGGATGAGCAGTTCTTC. This encodes CASSAHATLMDEQFF.

V gene TRBV7-2 combines with J gene TRBJ1-5; no definite D call. CDR3 length equals 13 residues. Trimming took 3 bases from V and 7 from J, leaving 10 bases between them. Germline assignment: CDR1 SGHTA and CDR2 FQGNSA. CDR3 DNA sequence: TGTGCCAGCAGCTTGGTTGCGTACCAGCCCCAGCATTTT. It encodes CASSLVAYQPQHF. Full variable domain (missing parts from reference TRBV7-2 and TRBJ1-5): GAGVSQSPSNKVTEKGKDVELRCDPISGHTALYWYRQSLGQGLEFLIYFQGNSAPDKSGLPSDRFSAERTGGSVSTLTIQRTQQEDSAVYLCASSLVAYQPQHFGDGTRLSIL.

This clone has only a few counts. The chain recombines TRBV4-1 with TRBJ1-1, with D possibly TRBD1 on 5 matching bases. The CDR3 runs 15 residues. Germline CDR1 and CDR2: MGHRA and YSYEKL. V lost 4 bases to trimming and J lost 6 bases, with 18 bases between them. CDR3 nucleotides: TGCGCCAGCAGCCGGACCCACCCAACAGGCCCTGAAGCTTTCTTT. It encodes CASSRTHPTGPEAFF.

V gene TRBV18 combines with J gene TRBJ1-2; 9 nucleotides line up with TRBD1. CDR3 length: 15 amino acids. The V gene's germline CDR1 is KGHSH and CDR2 LQKENI. The junction had 5 bases not matched to a gene; V was cut back by 3 bases and J by 3 bases. CDR3 coding DNA: TGTGCCAGCTCACCCGGGGGACAGGGTTACTATGGCTACACCTTC. Residues: CASSPGGQGYYGYTF. The entire variable domain, with the rest obtained from reference TRBV18 and TRBJ1-2, is as follows: NAGVMQNPRHLVRRRGQEARLRCSPMKGHSHVYWYRQLPEEGLKFMVYLQKENIIDESGMPKERFSAEFPKEGPSILRIQQVVRGDSAAYFCASSPGGQGYYGYTFGSGTRLTVV.

As for this clone: This sample includes further DNA sequences coding for the same CDR3. The chain uses TRBV6-5 and TRBJ1-1, with D perhaps TRBD1 (5 bases). Deletions cut 2 bases from V and 5 bases from J, with 15 bases between. The CDR3 is 15 amino acids. Germline V gives CDR1 MNHEY, CDR2 SVGAGI. CDR3 in DNA: TGTGCCAGCAGTTACCGGAGAGTCCGGGGGACTGAAGCTTTCTTT. Residues: CASSYRRVRGTEAFF.

V usage is TRBV19 and J usage is TRBJ2-7; TRBD2 matches 9 bases. Germline V gene lookup returns CDR1 LNHDA and CDR2 SQIVND (reference sequence). Trimming cost V 4 bases and J 0 bases; bases outside gene matches: 1. The CDR3 contains 14 residues. The CDR3 loop reads CASSTSGNSYEQYF. In DNA form, the CDR3 reads TGTGCCAGTAGTACTAGCGGGAACTCCTACGAGCAGTACTTC.

The chain has TRBV5-6 and TRBJ2-1, with a possible D match to TRBD2 (5 bases). The germline V gene encodes CDR1 SGHDT and CDR2 YYEEEE. The germline V and J ends were trimmed by 4 bases and 1 base, with 6 bases remaining between them. This CDR3 spans 13 amino acids. The CDR3 is CASSRGSYNEQFF. CDR3 bases: TGTGCCAGCAGCCGCGGGTCCTACAATGAGCAGTTCTTC. Looking up the rest from reference TRBV5-6 and TRBJ2-1 gives the full variable domain: DAGVTQSPTHLIKTRGQQVTLRCSPKSGHDTVSWYQQALGQGPQFIFQYYEEEERQRGNFPDRFSGHQFPNYSSELNVNALLLGDSALYLCASSRGSYNEQFFGPGTRLTVL.

The rearrangement links TRBV15 to TRBJ2-7; TRBD1 matches at 8 bases. Germline V gives CDR1 LNHNV, CDR2 YYDKDF (reference sequence). The CDR3 is made up of 15 amino acids. J gave up 2 bases and V 4 bases, and 7 bases lay outside the gene matches. The CDR3 DNA reads TGTGCCACCAGCAAGGGACAGGTGACGACCTACGAGCAGTACTTC. Translating gives CATSKGQVTTYEQYF.

There are a few counts of this clone. The CDR3 bases are TGTGCCAGCTCAAACCCACCACAGAGCCCGGCAGGTTATCAGCCCCAGCATTTT. Its translation is CASSNPPQSPAGYQPQHF. J is TRBJ1-5 and V is TRBV18; no firm D call. Looked up from germline, CDR1 is KGHSH and CDR2 is LQKENI. There are 18 residues in the CDR3. Deletions cut 5 bases from V and 5 bases from J, with 25 bases between.

The genes are TRBV11-2 and TRBJ2-2, with 11 bases matching TRBD2. Unmatched junction bases numbered 5, after V lost 2 bases and J lost 6 bases. Per the germline V gene, CDR1 is SGHAT and CDR2 is FQNNGV. The CDR3 has 16 amino acids. The CDR3 coding sequence is TGTGCCAGCAGCTTATGGTCTAGCGGGAGGTCCGGGGAGCTGTTTTTT. This sequence encodes CASSLWSSGRSGELFF.

V and J are TRBV2 and TRBJ1-4; maybe TRBD1 (5 bases). V lost 4 bases to trimming and J lost 0 bases, with 9 bases between them. CDR3 length equals 15 residues. CDR1 is SNHLY and CDR2 is FYNNEI in the germline V gene. The CDR3 DNA follows: TGTGCCAGCAGTGCCTTAGGGGCAACTAATGAAAAACTGTTTTTT. Protein: CASSALGATNEKLFF.

The chain couples TRBV2 to TRBJ1-2, with 7 bases fitting TRBD1. The V and J ends lost 6 bases and 3 bases, in that order; junction bases with no gene match: 7. The CDR3 covers 14 residues. Germline V CDR1 and CDR2: SNHLY, FYNNEI. DNA of the CDR3: TGTGCCAGCAGGGCCGGGAGGGGGCACTATGGCTACACCTTC. Its protein is CASRAGRGHYGYTF.

The CDR3 DNA sequence: TGTGCCAGCAGCCTCGGGTCGGGTTACTATGGCTACACCTTC. Translating it yields CASSLGSGYYGYTF. The rearrangement uses TRBV7-6 and TRBJ1-2; D remains unclear. Trimming left V 5 bases short and J 3 bases short, with 13 bases between. The CDR3 is 14 residues long. CDR1 is SGHVS, CDR2 FNYEAQ, per germline.

The V and J genes are TRBV13 and TRBJ2-5; TRBD2 aligns across 9 bases. Trimming removed 6 bases from V and 4 bases from J; junction bases left unmatched: 6. This CDR3 is 14 amino acids long. Germline CDR1 reads PRHDT; CDR2 reads FYEKMQ (reference sequence). The CDR3 DNA is TGTGCCAGCAGTACCAGAGCGGGAGGAGAGACCCAGTACTTC. Encoded protein: CASSTRAGGETQYF.

The chain combines TRBV5-1 with TRBJ2-7; perhaps TRBD1 as D (6 bases). V was cut by 1 base and J by 6 bases, with 11 bases left in between. The CDR3 has 13 amino acids. Germline V gives CDR1 SGHRS, CDR2 YFSETQ. The CDR3 sequence: CASSLRGGSEQYF. The DNA of the CDR3 is TGCGCCAGCAGCTTGCGTGGGGGCTCCGAGCAGTACTTC.

The genes are TRBV9 and TRBJ2-3, with D perhaps matching TRBD2 (6 bases). Trimming cost V 4 bases and J 4 bases, with 19 bases left between them. The CDR3 is 16 amino acids. Germline values: CDR1 SGDLS, CDR2 YYNGEE. As DNA, the CDR3 is TGTGCCAGCAGCCCATCGGGACTCGAAATATCAGATACGCAGTATTTT. The encoded protein is CASSPSGLEISDTQYF.

This clone turned up a few times. The chain couples TRBV7-6 to TRBJ2-3; the D gene is possibly TRBD2 (6 bases). The CDR3 contains 13 residues. The germline V gene has CDR1 SGHVS and CDR2 FNYEAQ. V was cut by 3 bases and J by 4 bases, with 8 bases left in between. The CDR3 DNA sequence: TGTGCCAGCAGCTTTAGACTAGCAGATACGCAGTATTTT. This gives the protein CASSFRLADTQYF.